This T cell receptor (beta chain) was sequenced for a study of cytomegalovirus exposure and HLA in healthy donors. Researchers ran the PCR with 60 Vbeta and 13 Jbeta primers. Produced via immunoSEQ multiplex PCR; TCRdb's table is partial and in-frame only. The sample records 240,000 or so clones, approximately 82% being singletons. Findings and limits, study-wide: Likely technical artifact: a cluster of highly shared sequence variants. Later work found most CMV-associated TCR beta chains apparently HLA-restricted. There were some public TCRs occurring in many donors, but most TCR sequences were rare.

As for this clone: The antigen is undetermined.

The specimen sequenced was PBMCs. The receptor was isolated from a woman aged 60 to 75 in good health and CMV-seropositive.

The CDR3 sequence is CASSTGRPAPYEQYF. The DNA of the CDR3 is TGCGCCAGCAGCACCGGGAGGCCGGCCCCCTACGAGCAGTACTTC. The V call is TRBV5-1, the J call TRBJ2-7, with 7 positions matching TRBD2. The ends lost 4 bases at V and 2 bases at J; junction bases unmatched: 9. This CDR3 has 15 amino acids. Germline loops: CDR1 SGHRS, CDR2 YFSETQ.